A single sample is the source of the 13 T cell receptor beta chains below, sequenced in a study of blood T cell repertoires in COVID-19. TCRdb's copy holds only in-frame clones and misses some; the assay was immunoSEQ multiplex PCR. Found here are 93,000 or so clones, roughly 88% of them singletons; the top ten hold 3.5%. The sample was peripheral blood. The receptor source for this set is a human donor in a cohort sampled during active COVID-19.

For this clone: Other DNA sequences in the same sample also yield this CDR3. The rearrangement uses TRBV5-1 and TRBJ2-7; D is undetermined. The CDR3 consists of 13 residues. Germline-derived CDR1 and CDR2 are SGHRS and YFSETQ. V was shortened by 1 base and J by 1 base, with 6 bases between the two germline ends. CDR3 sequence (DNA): TGCGCCAGCAGCTTGACAGTTTCCTACGAGCAGTACTTC. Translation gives CASSLTVSYEQYF.

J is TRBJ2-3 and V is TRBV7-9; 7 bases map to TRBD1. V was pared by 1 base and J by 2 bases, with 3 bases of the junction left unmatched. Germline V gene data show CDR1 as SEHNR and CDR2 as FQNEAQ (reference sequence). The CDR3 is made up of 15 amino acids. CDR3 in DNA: TGTGCCAGCAGCTTAGACAGGGGACCCACAGATACGCAGTATTTT. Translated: CASSLDRGPTDTQYF.

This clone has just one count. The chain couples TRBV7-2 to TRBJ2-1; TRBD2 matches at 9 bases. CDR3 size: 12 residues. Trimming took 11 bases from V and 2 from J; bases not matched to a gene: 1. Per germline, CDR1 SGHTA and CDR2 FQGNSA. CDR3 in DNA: TGTGCCGGCGGGGGGGCCTACAATGAGCAGTTCTTC. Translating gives CAGGGAYNEQFF.

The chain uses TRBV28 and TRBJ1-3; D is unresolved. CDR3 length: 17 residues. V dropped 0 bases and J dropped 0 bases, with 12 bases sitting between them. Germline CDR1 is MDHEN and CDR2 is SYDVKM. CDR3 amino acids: CASSLWARMSSGNTIYF. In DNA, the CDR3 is TGTGCCAGCAGTTTATGGGCGCGGATGAGCTCTGGAAACACCATATATTTT. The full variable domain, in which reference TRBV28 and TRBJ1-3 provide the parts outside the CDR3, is DVKVTQSSRYLVKRTGEKVFLECVQDMDHENMFWYRQDPGLGLRLIYFSYDVKMKEKGDIPEGYSVSREKKERFSLILESASTNQTSMYLCASSLWARMSSGNTIYFGEGSWLTVV.

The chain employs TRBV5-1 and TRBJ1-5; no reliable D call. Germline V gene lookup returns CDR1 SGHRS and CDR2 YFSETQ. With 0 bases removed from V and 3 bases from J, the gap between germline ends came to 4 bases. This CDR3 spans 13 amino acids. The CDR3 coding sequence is TGCGCCAGCAGCTTGGGACTCAATCAGCCCCAGCATTTT. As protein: CASSLGLNQPQHF.

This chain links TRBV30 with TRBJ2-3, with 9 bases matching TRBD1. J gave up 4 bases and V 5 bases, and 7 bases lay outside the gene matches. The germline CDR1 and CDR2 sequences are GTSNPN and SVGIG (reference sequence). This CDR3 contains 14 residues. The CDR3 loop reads CAWGQGMEADTQYF. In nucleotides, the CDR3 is TGTGCCTGGGGACAGGGGATGGAGGCAGATACGCAGTATTTT.

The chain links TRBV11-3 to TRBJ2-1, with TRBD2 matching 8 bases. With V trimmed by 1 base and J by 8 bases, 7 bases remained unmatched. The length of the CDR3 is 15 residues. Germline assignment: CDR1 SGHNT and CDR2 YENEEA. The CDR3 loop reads CASSLGSGGPYEQFF. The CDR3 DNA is TGTGCCAGCAGCTTAGGTTCGGGAGGGCCCTATGAGCAGTTCTTC. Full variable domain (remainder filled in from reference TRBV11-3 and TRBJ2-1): EAGVVQSPRYKIIEKKQPVAFWCNPISGHNTLYWYLQNLGQGPELLIRYENEEAVDDSQLPKDRFSAERLKGVDSTLKIQPAELGDSAVYLCASSLGSGGPYEQFFGPGTRLTVL.

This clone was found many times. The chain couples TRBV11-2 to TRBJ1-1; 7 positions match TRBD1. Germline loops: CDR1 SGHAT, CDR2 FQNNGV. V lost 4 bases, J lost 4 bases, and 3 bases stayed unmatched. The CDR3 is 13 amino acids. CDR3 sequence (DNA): TGTGCCAGCAGCTCACAGGGGACCACTGAAGCTTTCTTT. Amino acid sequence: CASSSQGTTEAFF.

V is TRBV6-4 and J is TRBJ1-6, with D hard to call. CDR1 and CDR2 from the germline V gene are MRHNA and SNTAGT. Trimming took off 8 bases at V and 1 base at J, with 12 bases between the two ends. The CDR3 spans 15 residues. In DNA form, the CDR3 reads TGTGCCAGCCGGCCCGGAGCTTCCTATAATTCACCCCTCCACTTT. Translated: CASRPGASYNSPLHF.

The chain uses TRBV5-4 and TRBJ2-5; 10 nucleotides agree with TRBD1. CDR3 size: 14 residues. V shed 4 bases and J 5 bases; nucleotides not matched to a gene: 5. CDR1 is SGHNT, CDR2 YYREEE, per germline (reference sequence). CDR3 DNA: TGTGCCAGCAGCCCGGGACAGGGGAGGGAGACCCAGTACTTC. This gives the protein CASSPGQGRETQYF.

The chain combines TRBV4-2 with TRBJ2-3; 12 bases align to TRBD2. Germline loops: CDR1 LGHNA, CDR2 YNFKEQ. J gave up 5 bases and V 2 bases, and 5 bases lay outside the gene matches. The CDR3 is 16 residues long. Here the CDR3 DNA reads TGTGCCAGCAGCCAACGACTAGCGGGAGAGGGAGATACGCAGTATTTT. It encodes CASSQRLAGEGDTQYF.

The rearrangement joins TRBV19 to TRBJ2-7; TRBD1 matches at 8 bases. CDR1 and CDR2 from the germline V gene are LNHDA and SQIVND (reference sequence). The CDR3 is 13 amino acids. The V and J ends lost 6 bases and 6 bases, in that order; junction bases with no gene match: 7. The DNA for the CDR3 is TGTGCCAGTAGCCCGACAGGGGTGGGCGAGCAGTACTTC. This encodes CASSPTGVGEQYF. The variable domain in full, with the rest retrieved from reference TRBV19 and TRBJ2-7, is DGGITQSPKYLFRKEGQNVTLSCEQNLNHDAMYWYRQDPGQGLRLIYYSQIVNDFQKGDIAEGYSVSREKKESFPLTVTSAQKNPTAFYLCASSPTGVGEQYFGPGTRLTVT.

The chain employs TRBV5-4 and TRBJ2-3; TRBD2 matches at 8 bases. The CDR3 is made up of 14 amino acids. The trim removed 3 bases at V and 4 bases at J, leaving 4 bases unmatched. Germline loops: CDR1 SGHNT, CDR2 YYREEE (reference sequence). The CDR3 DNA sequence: TGTGCCAGCAGCTCGGGACTAGTTCCAGATACGCAGTATTTT. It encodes CASSSGLVPDTQYF.